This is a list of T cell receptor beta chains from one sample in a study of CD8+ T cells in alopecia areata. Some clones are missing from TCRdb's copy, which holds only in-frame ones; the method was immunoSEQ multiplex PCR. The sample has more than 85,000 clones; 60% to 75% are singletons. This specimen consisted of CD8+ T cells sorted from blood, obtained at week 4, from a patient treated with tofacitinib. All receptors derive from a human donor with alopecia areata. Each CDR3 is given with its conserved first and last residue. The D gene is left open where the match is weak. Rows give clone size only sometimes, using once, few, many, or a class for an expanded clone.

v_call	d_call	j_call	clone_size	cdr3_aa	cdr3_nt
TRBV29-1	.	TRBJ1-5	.	CSVGSGDNQPQHF	TGCAGCGTTGGATCGGGGGACAATCAGCCCCAGCATTTT
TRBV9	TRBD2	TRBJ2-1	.	CASSLTSGYNEQFF	TGTGCCAGCAGCTTGACTAGCGGGTACAATGAGCAGTTCTTC
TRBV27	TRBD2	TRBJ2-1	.	CASSLFGASGYNEQFF	TGTGCCAGCAGTTTATTCGGGGCTAGCGGTTACAATGAGCAGTTCTTC
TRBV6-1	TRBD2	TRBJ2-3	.	CASGGASGGSDTQYF	TGTGCCAGCGGAGGGGCTAGCGGGGGCTCGGATACGCAGTATTTT
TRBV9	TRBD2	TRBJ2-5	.	CASSAGTSGGETQYF	TGTGCCAGCAGCGCCGGGACTAGCGGTGGGGAGACCCAGTACTTC
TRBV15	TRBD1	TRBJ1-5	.	CATSGADRGRNQPQHF	TGTGCCACCAGTGGAGCGGACAGGGGGAGGAATCAGCCCCAGCATTTT
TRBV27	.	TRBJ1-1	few	CASGQWGEAFF	TGTGCCAGTGGCCAATGGGGGGAAGCTTTCTTT
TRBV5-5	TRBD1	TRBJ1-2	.	CASSLTTGESRLRYGYTF	TGTGCCAGCAGCTTGACCACAGGGGAGTCTAGGCTACGCTATGGCTACACCTTC
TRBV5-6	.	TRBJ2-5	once	CASSLDRTQETQYF	TGTGCCAGCAGCTTGGACAGGACTCAAGAGACCCAGTACTTC
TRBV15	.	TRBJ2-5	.	CATSQGSLKETQYF	TGTGCCACCAGCCAGGGGAGTCTAAAAGAGACCCAGTACTTC
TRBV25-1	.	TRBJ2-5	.	CASRPWDGQETQYF	TGTGCCAGCAGGCCCTGGGACGGCCAAGAGACCCAGTACTTC
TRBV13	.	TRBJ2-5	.	CASGERRGQETQYF	TGTGCCAGCGGGGAACGGCGGGGCCAAGAGACCCAGTACTTC
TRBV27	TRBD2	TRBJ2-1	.	CASSLSGLAGGPNEQFF	TGTGCCAGCAGTTTATCGGGGCTAGCGGGGGGGCCCAATGAGCAGTTCTTC
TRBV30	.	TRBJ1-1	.	CAWSLGANTEAFF	TGTGCCTGGAGCCTCGGGGCCAACACTGAAGCTTTCTTT
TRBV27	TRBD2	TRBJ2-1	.	CASSSLSGRSRDEQFF	TGTGCCAGCAGTTCCCTTAGCGGGAGGTCACGCGATGAGCAGTTCTTC
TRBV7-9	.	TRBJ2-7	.	CASSEFGGPDYEQYF	TGTGCCAGCAGTGAGTTTGGCGGGCCCGATTACGAGCAGTACTTC
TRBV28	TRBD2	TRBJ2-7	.	CASHPPGLAGVGAGEQYF	TGTGCCAGCCATCCTCCGGGACTAGCGGGAGTAGGGGCAGGGGAGCAGTACTTC
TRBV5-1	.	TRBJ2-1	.	CASSFRDWAEEQFF	TGCGCCAGCAGCTTCCGCGACTGGGCTGAAGAGCAGTTCTTC
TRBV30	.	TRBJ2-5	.	CAWKATGWGQETQYF	TGTGCTTGGAAGGCTACAGGGTGGGGCCAAGAGACCCAGTACTTC
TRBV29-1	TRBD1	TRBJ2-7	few	CSVSGTGHYEQYF	TGCAGCGTGTCCGGGACAGGGCACTACGAGCAGTACTTC
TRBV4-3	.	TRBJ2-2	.	CASSFRVEAGELFF	TGCGCCAGCAGCTTCAGGGTTGAGGCCGGGGAGCTGTTTTTT
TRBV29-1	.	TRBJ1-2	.	CSVVNPLVSYGYTF	TGCAGCGTTGTGAACCCTCTGGTTAGCTATGGCTACACCTTC
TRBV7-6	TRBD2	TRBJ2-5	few	CASSFGGGAQETQYF	TGTGCCAGCAGCTTTGGCGGGGGGGCCCAAGAGACCCAGTACTTC
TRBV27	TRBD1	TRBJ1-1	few	CASSIRTGSPTEAFF	TGTGCCAGCAGTATACGGACAGGGTCGCCCACTGAAGCTTTCTTT
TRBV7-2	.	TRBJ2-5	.	CASSLSVILETQYF	TGTGCCAGCAGCTTAAGCGTAATCTTGGAGACCCAGTACTTC
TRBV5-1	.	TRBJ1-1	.	CASGLYSGTEAFF	TGCGCCAGCGGACTCTACTCGGGCACTGAAGCTTTCTTT
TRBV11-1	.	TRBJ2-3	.	CASSFGDTDTQYF	TGTGCCAGCAGCTTCGGGGACACAGATACGCAGTATTTT
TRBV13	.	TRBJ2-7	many	CASSFRQSYEQYF	TGTGCCAGCAGCTTTCGACAGTCCTACGAGCAGTACTTC
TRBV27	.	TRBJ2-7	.	CASRYSNEQYF	TGTGCCAGCAGGTATAGCAACGAGCAGTACTTC
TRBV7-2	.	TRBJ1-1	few	CASSLGLGTQAFF	TGTGCCAGCAGCTTAGGTCTTGGAACCCAGGCTTTCTTT
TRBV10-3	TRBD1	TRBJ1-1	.	CAIAETGVGTEAFF	TGTGCCATCGCAGAAACAGGGGTGGGAACTGAAGCTTTCTTT
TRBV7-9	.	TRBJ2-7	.	CASSSKVMPYEQYF	TGTGCCAGCAGCTCTAAGGTCATGCCCTACGAGCAGTACTTC
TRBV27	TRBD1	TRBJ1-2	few	CASSGDRGHGYTF	TGTGCCAGCAGTGGGGACAGGGGTCATGGCTACACCTTC
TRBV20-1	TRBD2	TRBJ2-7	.	CSVAGEQYF	TGCAGCGTAGCGGGCGAGCAGTACTTC
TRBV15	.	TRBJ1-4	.	CATRDRTAANEKLFF	TGTGCCACCAGGGATAGGACAGCGGCTAATGAAAAACTGTTTTTT
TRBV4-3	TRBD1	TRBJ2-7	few	CASSHSGTGSYEQYF	TGCGCCAGCAGCCACTCCGGGACAGGGTCCTACGAGCAGTACTTC
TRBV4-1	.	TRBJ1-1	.	CASSQDFGNTEAFF	TGCGCCAGCAGCCAAGATTTCGGGAACACTGAAGCTTTCTTT
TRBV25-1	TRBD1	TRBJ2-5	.	CASRDRQGKETQYF	TGTGCCAGCAGGGACCGACAGGGTAAAGAGACCCAGTACTTC
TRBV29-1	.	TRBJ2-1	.	CSVEVHNEQFF	TGCAGCGTTGAAGTCCACAATGAGCAGTTCTTC
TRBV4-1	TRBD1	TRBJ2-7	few	CASSQRTGGQFYEQYF	TGCGCCAGCAGCCAAAGGACAGGGGGCCAGTTCTACGAGCAGTACTTC
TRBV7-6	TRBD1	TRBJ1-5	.	CASSEKTGDRPQHF	TGTGCCAGCAGCGAGAAGACAGGGGATCGGCCCCAGCATTTT
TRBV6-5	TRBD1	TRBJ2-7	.	CASSYSGQGNPYEQYF	TGTGCCAGCAGTTACTCCGGACAGGGAAATCCCTACGAGCAGTACTTC
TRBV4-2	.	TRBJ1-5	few	CASSQDGGRLGSNQPQHF	TGTGCCAGCAGCCAAGATGGGGGTAGGTTGGGTAGCAATCAGCCCCAGCATTTT
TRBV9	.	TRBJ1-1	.	CASSVYLNTEAFF	TGTGCCAGCAGCGTATATCTGAACACTGAAGCTTTCTTT
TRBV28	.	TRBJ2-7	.	CASSPPSGVYEQYF	TGTGCCAGCAGTCCCCCGAGTGGCGTCTACGAGCAGTACTTC
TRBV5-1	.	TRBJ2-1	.	CASGPRTGGVNEQFF	TGCGCCAGCGGCCCACGCACGGGCGGGGTCAATGAGCAGTTCTTC
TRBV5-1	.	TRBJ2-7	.	CASSWDPSSYEQYF	TGCGCCAGCAGCTGGGACCCGAGCTCCTACGAGCAGTACTTC
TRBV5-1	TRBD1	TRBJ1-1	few	CASSLLGTGNTEAFF	TGCGCCAGCAGCTTGTTGGGGACAGGGAACACTGAAGCTTTCTTT
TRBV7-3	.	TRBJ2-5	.	CASSYGGSGQETQYF	TGTGCCAGCAGCTATGGAGGGAGTGGGCAAGAGACCCAGTACTTC
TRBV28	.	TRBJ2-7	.	CASTAESYEQYF	TGTGCCAGCACCGCCGAGTCCTACGAGCAGTACTTC
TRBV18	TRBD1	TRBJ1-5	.	CASSLSYLRTGFDQPQHF	TGTGCCAGCTCACTCTCTTACTTAAGGACAGGGTTCGATCAGCCCCAGCATTTT
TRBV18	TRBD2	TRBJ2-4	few	CASSPPGLAAQIAKNIQYF	TGTGCCAGCTCACCGCCGGGACTAGCGGCCCAAATAGCCAAAAACATTCAGTACTTC